This record concerns one TCR beta chain sequence. Its antigen is not identified. Measured with immunoSEQ multiplex PCR; TCRdb has only the in-frame clones, and not every one. The profile shows a few million clones, 80% to 95% of them singletons. The sample originates from a study of shared clonotypes between healthy human individuals. The CDR3 covers 12 residues. CDR1 and CDR2 (germline): MDHEN, SYDVKM. V dropped 7 bases and J dropped 11; count of bases not matched to a gene: 7. General observations from the study: Larger estimated richness was generally recorded for naive subsets relative to memory subsets.

This clonotype was sampled from a man aged 18 to 29 in good health. Some clones in this sample may be carry-over from other donors' samples. The sample was naive CD4+ T cells from PBMCs. The subset denotes: CD45RA+ positively selected. V and J are TRBV28 and TRBJ1-5; 8 nucleotides agree with TRBD1. The CDR3 nucleotides read TGTGCCAGCAAAAGACAGGGGCGGTCCCAGCATTTT. This translates into CASKRQGRSQHF.